Below, 16 T cell receptor beta chains from the same sample are listed, as sequenced in a study of shared clonotypes between healthy human individuals. The method was immunoSEQ multiplex PCR; TCRdb's version includes in-frame clones alone and lacks a portion of them. The data show about 2 million clones, with about 95% seen just once and 1.1% held by the top ten. CD8 cells classed as naive were CD45RO-negative and positively selected for CCR7, excluding terminally differentiated effector memory CD45RA+ cells. The sequencing input was naive CD8+ T cells sorted from blood. These TCRs come from a man between 18 and 29 years old in good health.

V gene TRBV7-8 combines with J gene TRBJ2-7, with D possibly TRBD2 on 5 matching bases. The V and J ends lost 5 bases and 2 bases respectively, with 16 bases between them. This CDR3 contains 15 residues. Germline assignment: CDR1 SGHVS and CDR2 FQNEAQ. CDR3 region: CASSPPRTGAYEQYF. The CDR3, as DNA: TGTGCCAGCAGCCCGCCGCGGACTGGAGCCTACGAGCAGTACTTC.

J is TRBJ2-1 and V is TRBV9; 7 bases match TRBD2. J lost 5 bases, V lost 5 bases, and 1 base had no gene match. This CDR3 has 12 amino acids. CDR1 SGDLS and CDR2 YYNGEE come from the germline V gene. Here the CDR3 reads CASRGGDNEQFF. The CDR3 DNA is TGTGCCAGCAGGGGAGGGGACAATGAGCAGTTCTTC.

The CDR3 DNA sequence: TGCAGCGCTACTAGCGGGGGTGATACGCAGTATTTT. It translates to CSATSGGDTQYF. The rearrangement joins TRBV29-1 to TRBJ2-3; 11 nucleotides match TRBD2. Germline V gives CDR1 SQVTM, CDR2 ANQGSEA. The CDR3 is 12 residues long. V gave up 7 bases and J gave up 6 bases; unmatched junction bases: 3.

CDR3 sequence reads: CASSLTGPLNNEQFF. The DNA of the CDR3 is TGTGCCAGCAGTTTAACTGGGCCTCTAAACAATGAGCAGTTCTTC. The V call is TRBV27, the J call TRBJ2-1; no definite D call. The CDR3 length is 15 residues. CDR1 is MNHEY and CDR2 is SMNVEV in the germline V gene (reference sequence). V was clipped by 2 bases and J by 5 bases, with 13 bases between them.

The chain joins TRBV7-9 to TRBJ2-3; 8 bases line up with TRBD1. Trimming at V came to 5 bases and at J to 0 bases, leaving 1 base not matched to a gene. CDR1 is SEHNR and CDR2 is FQNEAQ in the germline V gene (reference sequence). The CDR3 extends over 14 amino acids. CDR3 coding DNA: TGTGCCAGCAGCGACAGGGGAAGCACAGATACGCAGTATTTT. This gives the protein CASSDRGSTDTQYF.

This CDR3 is CASSLSQGRAEKLFF. CDR3 sequence (DNA): TGTGCCAGCAGTTTATCTCAGGGAAGGGCGGAAAAACTGTTTTTT. The chain employs TRBV27 and TRBJ1-4; D possibly corresponds to TRBD1 (5 bases). Germline lookup yields CDR1 MNHEY and CDR2 SMNVEV (reference sequence). The CDR3 runs to 15 residues. The ends were cut back, 0 bases at V and 8 bases at J, with 13 bases in the middle.

V and J are TRBV18 and TRBJ1-5, with D tentatively TRBD1 (6 bases). V was cut by 0 bases and J by 1 base, with 7 bases left in between. Germline assignment: CDR1 KGHSH and CDR2 LQKENI. The CDR3 is 15 residues long. The CDR3: CASSPPGASNQPQHF. For the CDR3, the DNA is TGTGCCAGCTCACCACCGGGGGCGAGCAATCAGCCCCAGCATTTT.

The V and J genes are TRBV4-1 and TRBJ1-4; a weak D match, TRBD1 (5 bases). The CDR3 is 14 residues long. Trimming pared 2 bases from V and 6 bases from J, leaving 10 bases between. The germline V gene encodes CDR1 MGHRA and CDR2 YSYEKL. The chain's CDR3 is CASSQQGSDEKLFF. The CDR3, as DNA: TGCGCCAGCAGCCAACAGGGTTCGGATGAAAAACTGTTTTTT.

The rearrangement uses TRBV7-2 and TRBJ2-7; D gene ambiguous. There are 13 residues in the CDR3. Trimming pared 6 bases from V and 2 bases from J, leaving 11 bases between. Germline lookup yields CDR1 SGHTA and CDR2 FQGNSA. CDR3 in amino acids: CASSSYPTYEQYF. CDR3 bases: TGTGCCAGCAGTTCCTACCCCACCTACGAGCAGTACTTC.

The chain couples TRBV30 to TRBJ1-1; the match to TRBD1 covers 7 bases. The CDR3 has 15 amino acids. Germline loops: CDR1 GTSNPN, CDR2 SVGIG (reference sequence). The J segment lost 1 base and the V segment lost 4 bases, leaving 9 bases of the junction unmatched. This CDR3 reads CAWTLFTGANTEAFF. The CDR3 DNA is TGTGCCTGGACCCTCTTTACAGGGGCGAACACTGAAGCTTTCTTT.

This chain connects TRBV25-1 to TRBJ2-2, with 7 bases lining up with TRBD1. Germline lookup yields CDR1 MGHDK and CDR2 SYGVNS. With V trimmed by 9 bases and J by 5 bases, 9 bases remained unmatched. The CDR3 has 14 amino acids. The CDR3: CARPGTARTGELFF. In DNA form, the CDR3 reads TGTGCCAGACCCGGGACAGCGAGAACCGGGGAGCTGTTTTTT.

The chain carries TRBV5-1 and TRBJ2-3, with 10 bases identical to TRBD2. Germline V gene lookup returns CDR1 SGHRS and CDR2 YFSETQ. Trimming at V came to 7 bases and at J to 3 bases, leaving 8 bases not matched to a gene. The CDR3 loop spans 15 amino acids. CDR3 residues: CASLSGGARTDTQYF. In DNA, the CDR3 is TGCGCCAGCCTCAGCGGGGGGGCCCGGACAGATACGCAGTATTTT.

The chain employs TRBV6-6 and TRBJ1-1, with D maybe TRBD1 (5 bases). With 5 bases removed from V and 8 bases from J, the gap between germline ends came to 15 bases. Germline V gene lookup returns CDR1 MNHNY and CDR2 SVGAGI (reference sequence). The CDR3 loop spans 13 amino acids. The chain's CDR3 is CASSPGLGVEAFF. The CDR3 DNA reads TGTGCCAGCAGTCCCGGACTGGGGGTAGAAGCTTTCTTT.

This chain uses TRBV28 with TRBJ1-2; D uncertain. The CDR3 has 16 residues. Trimming took 7 bases from V and 1 from J, leaving 19 bases between them. Germline-derived CDR1 and CDR2 are MDHEN and SYDVKM. CDR3 loop: CASISVSAFHNYGYTF. The CDR3, as DNA: TGTGCCAGCATCAGCGTTTCTGCGTTCCATAACTATGGCTACACCTTC.

The V and J genes are TRBV19 and TRBJ2-7; 9 bases are a match to TRBD1. CDR1 LNHDA and CDR2 SQIVND come from the germline V gene (reference sequence). V dropped 1 base and J dropped 3; count of bases not matched to a gene: 13. The CDR3 totals 18 residues. The CDR3 nucleotides read TGTGCCAGTAGTATAGGCTGGACCGGGACAGGGTTCTTCTACGAGCAGTACTTC. It codes for CASSIGWTGTGFFYEQYF.

Notes on this clone: The same CDR3 can be traced to other DNA sequences in this sample. The genes are TRBV6-5 and TRBJ2-2; D is unresolved. CDR1 MNHEY and CDR2 SVGAGI come from the germline V gene. CDR3 length: 14 amino acids. Trimming pared 0 bases from V and 1 base from J, leaving 3 bases between. The CDR3 region is CASSYSQNTGELFF. The CDR3 DNA is TGTGCCAGCAGTTACTCTCAGAACACCGGGGAGCTGTTTTTT.